One T cell receptor (beta chain) is described in this entry. Only a few counts were recorded for this clone. Its target antigen remains unknown. Base qualities were left out, and no much larger clone turns up one base away. The immunoSEQ Assay, a bias-controlled multiplex PCR, was used to amplify TCRbeta CDR3 regions from genomic DNA. As for the authors' bioinformatics: Nucleated cell counts per sample were estimated from amplification of reference gene primers within the assay. Sequence reads were collapsed and filtered to measure the absolute abundance of every unique TCRbeta CDR3 rearrangement. Productive Simpson clonality was computed per sample as the square root of Simpson's diversity index over productive rearrangements. The immuneACCESS repertoire file appears here via TCRdb, limited to in-frame rearrangements. These files lack a portion of the clones; in checked studies, under half of the deficit traces to unresolved V genes, and the cause of the others is not known. D and trimming were read from the DNA, whereas the V and J calls and clone size are those reported in that table. The sample table holds about 160,000 clones, of which around four fifths were seen once. The ten largest clones capture about 8% of the sample.

This sample is part of a study of blood T cell repertoires in COVID-19 (dated by TCRdb to between 2020 and 2021). A note on the overall study: Samples covering the acute and convalescent phases of COVID-19 were provided by collaborators in the United States, Italy and Spain. The samples were drawn from the first 160 participants of the ongoing ImmuneRACE study and from more than 1,000 subjects provided by 6 global collaborators. The material from the prospective study consisted of cDNA or gDNA derived from T cells, B-cell-depleted T cells, or PBMCs. Where HLA class I and class II types were available, the types were taken from metadata supplied by the sample provider, not from assay-based typing. Sample metadata almost always included a de-identified subject ID, COVID-19 status, age in years and sex. A freely available public database, intended as a resource for researchers studying the immune response to SARS-CoV-2, is where the repertoires were released. Deeply sampled blood TCRbeta repertoires from subjects exposed to, actively infected with, or recovered from COVID-19 were included in the dataset. Study-wide findings and limitations: Clinical and demographic metadata were provided uncurated, with the amount varying by source and participant.

CDR1 and CDR2 (MNHEY, SMNVEV) derive from the germline V gene (reference sequence). The cysteine opens and the phenylalanine closes a CDR3 of 14 amino acids. The entry retains the CDR3 DNA only, 42 bases that are in frame from base 1. V is pared back by 2 bases and J by 4 bases, with 9 bases lying between the germline termini. Samples from volunteer blood donors who had recovered from COVID-19 were contributed by a second Seattle source. Whole blood was collected in K2EDTA tubes by collaborating institutions according to the institutions' own protocols. For TCRbeta analysis, collaborator samples were shipped as frozen whole blood, as isolated PBMCs, or as DNA extracted from either sample type.

The sequence is built from TRBV27 and TRBJ1-5, with no reliable assignment of the D segment. The clonotype comes from a man between 40 and 49 years old who had recovered from COVID-19. Sequenced input: peripheral blood. CDR3 sequence: CASSLGQENQPQHF. DNA sequence: TGTGCCAGCAGTTTAGGGCAAGAAAATCAGCCCCAGCATTTT.